This note documents a single T cell receptor (beta chain) sequence. Its antigen is currently unknown. J gave up 0 bases and V 4 bases, and 1 base lay outside the gene matches. Germline loops: CDR1 KGHSH, CDR2 LQKENI. This CDR3 is 15 amino acids long. This sample is drawn from a study of T cells after posttransplantation cyclophosphamide. Points from the study as a whole: Donor-recipient repertoire similarity was low at 1-2 months, rising over year one.

Treatment was busulfan-fludarabine conditioning, a marrow graft, and cyclophosphamide on days +3 and +4. Produced via immunoSEQ multiplex PCR; TCRdb's table is partial and in-frame only. The repertoire has about 19,000 clones, around 70% of them found once; the top ten carry 25% to 35%. The receptor comes from a young adult male patient who received an allogeneic stem cell transplant from a related donor, was CMV-positive, and had acute GVHD only. Some T cells here may be from the graft donor. The chain combines TRBV18 with TRBJ2-7, with 12 nucleotides matching TRBD1. Sequencing used PBMCs, obtained after an allogeneic stem cell transplant with post-transplant cyclophosphamide. CDR3 sequence (DNA): TGTGCCAGCTCACTGGGACAGGGGGCCTCCTACGAGCAGTACTTC. Amino acids: CASSLGQGASYEQYF.